The entry below gives a single T cell receptor (beta chain) sequence along with its context. Its antigen is currently unknown. The data derive from a study of a mutant IDH1 vaccine in newly diagnosed glioma. Across the whole study: Eight vaccinations reached patients in weeks 1, 3, 5, 7, 11, 15, 19 and 23.

Some clones are missing from TCRdb's copy, which holds only in-frame ones; the method was immunoSEQ multiplex PCR. The table has roughly 52,000 clones, approximately 80% seen once. As to time point: week 23, last vaccination. A single vaccine dose contained 300 ug of mutant IDH1 20-mer peptide, and topical imiquimod was used with it. Donor diagnoses consisted of new WHO grade 3 or 4 IDH1-mutant, ATRX-lost astrocytomas. Points from the study as a whole: In 80% to 95% of patients, immune responses induced by the vaccine occurred.

Germline V gene sequence: CDR1 MNHNS, CDR2 SASEGT. V lost 10 bases and J lost 4; bases outside the gene matches: 9. The CDR3 contains 13 residues. The material was PBMCs, obtained from a glioma patient whose treatment included an IDH1 peptide vaccine. This clonotype originated in a man in his forties with glioma. The V gene is TRBV6-1, the J gene TRBJ1-2, with 7 bases identical to TRBD1. The CDR3, as DNA: TGTGCCATCCGGGGGACAGCACGCTATGGCTACACCTTC. It specifies CAIRGTARYGYTF.